The clone carrying this T cell receptor beta chain was counted a few times. Its antigen is unidentified. The sample is drawn from a study of T-cell memory formation after mild COVID-19. As for the study in general: Clusters were largely donor specific.

General study findings and limits: Memory sampled before infection contained some responding clones, suggesting cross-reactive memory joined.

CDR1 SGHRS and CDR2 YFSETQ come from the germline V gene. Between the trimmed V and J ends, which lost 1 base and 0 bases, there was a span of 11 bases. The CDR3 has 16 residues. TCRdb re-analysed the 5' RACE reads in MiXCR, keeping a single row per CDR3 protein. Of 350,000 to 500,000 distinct CDR3 sequences listed, about 20% were seen once; the top ten hold 20% to 25%. This receptor was identified in a man aged 18 to 29 who had mild COVID-19 (a few samples of this study predate the infection). Cell type and time point are not known. The specimen was PBMCs or a T cell subset sorted from them (not recorded which). The chain has TRBV5-1 and TRBJ2-4; perhaps TRBD2 as D (5 bases). CDR3 DNA sequence: TGCGCCAGCAGCTTGCGGGGATCCAAAGCCAAAAACATTCAGTACTTC. It yields the protein CASSLRGSKAKNIQYF. The full variable domain, completed using reference TRBV5-1 and TRBJ2-4, is KAGVTQTPRYLIKTRGQQVTLSCSPISGHRSVSWYQQTPGQGLQFLFEYFSETQRNKGNFPGRFSGRQFSNSRSEMNVSTLELGDSALYLCASSLRGSKAKNIQYFGAGTRLSVL.